The next 21 T cell receptor beta chains were all read from a single sample in a study of Ad26.COV2.S vaccination and SARS-CoV-2 variants. The protocol was immunoSEQ multiplex PCR, while the TCRdb copy is restricted to in-frame clones and leaves out a portion. The table lists 250,000 or so clones, approximately 88% of them singletons. Treatment: roughly 18 received Ad26.COV2.S at low or high dose, single or two shots; 5 received placebo; per-sample allocation not given. All samples were drawn on day 63, counting from the first vaccine or placebo injection. The starting material was peripheral blood, obtained in a trial of Ad26.COV2.S vaccine versus placebo. The source is a person aged 18-65 years who received the Ad26.COV2.S COVID-19 vaccine or a placebo.

In the case of this clone: The sample holds other DNA sequences that translate to the same CDR3. The chain combines TRBV6-5 with TRBJ1-4, with TRBD1 matching over 9 bases. This CDR3 contains 14 residues. Germline V CDR1 and CDR2: MNHEY, SVGAGI. Trimming removed 6 bases from V and 7 bases from J; junction bases left unmatched: 6. Here the CDR3 reads CASSSGQGSEKLFF. DNA for the CDR3: TGTGCCAGCAGCTCGGGACAGGGAAGTGAAAAACTGTTTTTT.

This clone has only a few counts. V is TRBV7-2 and J is TRBJ1-2; D is uncertain. The germline V and J ends were trimmed by 5 bases and 6 bases, with 19 bases remaining between them. Germline CDR1 and CDR2: SGHTA and FQGNSA. This CDR3 has 15 amino acids. For the CDR3, the DNA is TGTGCCAGCAGCCCGACCAGCGCAGCCCCTAATGGCTACACCTTC. Translated, it gives CASSPTSAAPNGYTF.

This clone showed up just a few times. The gene calls are TRBV18 and TRBJ2-7, with D possibly being TRBD1 or TRBD2 (5 bases each). Germline V gene lookup returns CDR1 KGHSH and CDR2 LQKENI. The length of the CDR3 is 13 residues. The V end was cut by 3 bases, the J end by 5 bases, with 11 bases between. CDR3 loop: CASSPRGTHEQYV. The DNA of the CDR3 is TGTGCCAGCTCACCGAGGGGTACCCACGAGCAGTACGTC.

This chain joins TRBV30 and TRBJ2-7, with a possible D match to TRBD2 (5 bases). The CDR3 extends over 14 amino acids. Deletions cut 1 base from V and 9 bases from J, with 19 bases between. The germline V gene has CDR1 GTSNPN and CDR2 SVGIG (reference sequence). The chain's CDR3 is CAWSGIVGPGRQYF. The CDR3, as DNA: TGTGCCTGGAGTGGGATTGTCGGGCCGGGGAGGCAGTACTTC. Looking up the rest from reference TRBV30 and TRBJ2-7 gives the full variable domain: SQTIHQWPATLVQPVGSPLSLECTVEGTSNPNLYWYRQAAGRGLQLLFYSVGIGQISSEVPQNLSASRPQDRQFILSSKKLLLSDSGFYLCAWSGIVGPGRQYFGPGTRLTVT.

The sample holds a few counts of this clone. The chain combines TRBV4-1 with TRBJ1-5, with D perhaps matching TRBD1 (5 bases). The length of the CDR3 is 14 residues. Germline V gives CDR1 MGHRA, CDR2 YSYEKL. Trimming took 0 bases from V and 6 from J, leaving 9 bases between them. The CDR3 region is CASSQDSGVQPQHF. The CDR3 DNA sequence: TGCGCCAGCAGCCAAGATTCGGGGGTTCAGCCCCAGCATTTT.

V is TRBV19 and J is TRBJ2-1, with D tentatively TRBD2 (5 bases). CDR1 is LNHDA and CDR2 is SQIVND in the germline V gene (reference sequence). The V end was cut by 5 bases, the J end by 3 bases, with 8 bases between. This CDR3 spans 13 amino acids. As DNA, the CDR3 is TGTGCCAGTAGTGTTACTAGCTACAATGAGCAGTTCTTC. Amino acids: CASSVTSYNEQFF.

This chain connects TRBV2 to TRBJ1-2; 7 positions match TRBD1. Germline lookup yields CDR1 SNHLY and CDR2 FYNNEI. The V gene end was trimmed by 6 bases and the J gene end by 2 bases; junction bases not matched to a gene: 9. CDR3 length: 15 amino acids. This chain's CDR3 is CASRRAGQSNYGYTF. The CDR3 nucleotides are TGTGCCAGCAGGAGGGCGGGACAGTCGAACTATGGCTACACCTTC.

The chain employs TRBV7-2 and TRBJ2-7; TRBD1 matches at 10 bases. The J segment lost 4 bases and the V segment lost 2 bases, leaving 5 bases of the junction unmatched. Looked up from germline, CDR1 is SGHTA and CDR2 is FQGNSA. The CDR3 extends over 15 amino acids. The CDR3 coding sequence is TGTGCCAGCAGCTTACCCGACAGGGGGCAATACGAGCAGTACTTC. Protein product: CASSLPDRGQYEQYF.

The V and J genes are TRBV19 and TRBJ1-5; no clear D. V lost 5 bases and J 7 bases, leaving 18 bases between the germline ends. Germline assignment: CDR1 LNHDA and CDR2 SQIVND (reference sequence). This CDR3 region has 15 residues. The CDR3, as DNA: TGTGCCAGTAGTTTCCCCGGCCTCACCCCACAGCCCCAGCATTTT. It translates to CASSFPGLTPQPQHF.

The V and J genes are TRBV7-9 and TRBJ2-5, with D possibly matching TRBD1 (5 bases). This CDR3 has 12 residues. Germline V lookup: CDR1 SEHNR, CDR2 FQNEAQ (reference sequence). V lost 5 bases to trimming and J lost 9 bases, with 13 bases between them. The DNA for the CDR3 is TGTGCCAGCAGCCGGGTTCAGGGCGCCCAGTACTTC. Residues: CASSRVQGAQYF.

The V gene is TRBV20-1, the J gene TRBJ1-1; no firm D call. V lost 1 base, J lost 9 bases, and 9 bases lay in between. Germline V gives CDR1 DFQATT, CDR2 SNEGSKA (reference sequence). The CDR3 loop spans 11 amino acids. In DNA, the CDR3 is TGCAGTGCTAGAGGGCGAAGTCAAGCTTTCTTT. This codes for CSARGRSQAFF.

This chain links TRBV12-5 with TRBJ2-7; no clear D. This CDR3 comprises 13 residues. Germline assignment: CDR1 LGHNT and CDR2 FRNRAP. Written as DNA, the CDR3 is TGTGCCCCGCGTTTGGGTCGGCCCTACGAGCAGTACGTC. Its translation: CAPRLGRPYEQYV.

The chain has TRBV6-5 and TRBJ2-7, with D hard to call. V was trimmed by 6 bases and J by 0 bases, leaving 15 bases between them. This CDR3 comprises 15 residues. CDR1 and CDR2 (germline): MNHEY, SVGAGI. CDR3 sequence (DNA): TGTGCCAGCAGCTCTCAGGATACACACTCCTACGAGCAGTACTTC. Translated: CASSSQDTHSYEQYF.

The chain has TRBV7-7 and TRBJ2-7, with TRBD2 identical over 10 bases. This CDR3 has 15 residues. CDR1 SSHAT and CDR2 FNYEAQ come from the germline V gene (reference sequence). V shed 3 bases and J 7 bases; nucleotides not matched to a gene: 9. The CDR3 loop reads CASSLRLAGVEEQYV. Written as DNA, the CDR3 is TGTGCCAGCAGCTTGAGGCTAGCGGGAGTCGAAGAGCAGTACGTC.

In regard to this clone: One junction end does not reproduce the germline sequence, and a read error may be involved. V and J are TRBV3-1 (or the pseudogene TRBV3-2) and TRBJ2-7; D not certain. Germline CDR1 and CDR2: LGHDT and YNNKEL (reference sequence). The CDR3 is made up of 10 amino acids. The CDR3 region has the DNA TGTGCCAGCAGCCAAGATCCCCACGACTTC. Amino acid sequence: CASSQDPHDF.

In DNA, the CDR3 is TGTGCCAGCAGCGCCTTTGGGATTGGGGGCCGTGGCAATGATGGCTACACCTTC. This encodes CASSAFGIGGRGNDGYTF. The chain combines TRBV27 with TRBJ1-2; D may be TRBD1 (6 bases). V lost 6 bases to trimming and J lost 6 bases, with 29 bases between them. The CDR3 extends over 18 amino acids. CDR1 is MNHEY, CDR2 SMNVEV, per germline (reference sequence).

J is TRBJ1-5 and V is TRBV6-1; TRBD1 agrees at 9 bases. Per the germline V gene, CDR1 is MNHNS and CDR2 is SASEGT. V shed 3 bases and J 5 bases; nucleotides not matched to a gene: 8. This CDR3 spans 16 amino acids. CDR3 nucleotide sequence: TGTGCCAGCAGTGATTCCTACAGGGGGCGCGATCAGCCCCAGCATTTT. This gives the protein CASSDSYRGRDQPQHF.

Here the CDR3 DNA reads TGTGCCAGCAGCCTAACAGGGGGCCTGGATGGCTACACCTTC. The encoded protein is CASSLTGGLDGYTF. This chain uses TRBV7-2 with TRBJ1-2; 9 bases align to TRBD1. The V segment lost 5 bases and the J segment 6 bases; nucleotides outside the gene matches: 7. This CDR3 has 14 amino acids. Germline V gene data show CDR1 as SGHTA and CDR2 as FQGNSA.

This rearrangement joins TRBV7-6 to TRBJ2-1; maybe TRBD2 (6 bases). This CDR3 is built from 15 residues. Germline-derived CDR1 and CDR2 are SGHVS and FNYEAQ. V was shortened by 4 bases and J by 4 bases, with 14 bases between the two germline ends. The CDR3 region is CASSSSSGLYNEQFF. For the CDR3, the DNA is TGTGCCAGCAGCTCCTCCTCGGGACTGTACAATGAGCAGTTCTTC.

The chain recombines TRBV28 with TRBJ2-2, with D uncertain. The CDR3 spans 14 residues. Trimming left V 3 bases short and J 3 bases short, with 8 bases between. The V gene's germline CDR1 is MDHEN and CDR2 SYDVKM. The CDR3 bases are TGTGCCAGCAGTTTGGTGGGATACACCGGGGAGCTGTTTTTT. Amino acid sequence: CASSLVGYTGELFF.

The chain joins TRBV14 to TRBJ2-4, with 8 bases identical to TRBD2. Per germline, CDR1 SGHDN and CDR2 FVKESK. This CDR3 has 16 residues. Trimming took 5 bases from V and 7 from J; bases not matched to a gene: 13. CDR3 sequence: CASSGQTSALGNIQYF. The CDR3 nucleotides read TGTGCCAGCAGCGGACAGACTAGCGCCCTCGGGAACATTCAGTACTTC.